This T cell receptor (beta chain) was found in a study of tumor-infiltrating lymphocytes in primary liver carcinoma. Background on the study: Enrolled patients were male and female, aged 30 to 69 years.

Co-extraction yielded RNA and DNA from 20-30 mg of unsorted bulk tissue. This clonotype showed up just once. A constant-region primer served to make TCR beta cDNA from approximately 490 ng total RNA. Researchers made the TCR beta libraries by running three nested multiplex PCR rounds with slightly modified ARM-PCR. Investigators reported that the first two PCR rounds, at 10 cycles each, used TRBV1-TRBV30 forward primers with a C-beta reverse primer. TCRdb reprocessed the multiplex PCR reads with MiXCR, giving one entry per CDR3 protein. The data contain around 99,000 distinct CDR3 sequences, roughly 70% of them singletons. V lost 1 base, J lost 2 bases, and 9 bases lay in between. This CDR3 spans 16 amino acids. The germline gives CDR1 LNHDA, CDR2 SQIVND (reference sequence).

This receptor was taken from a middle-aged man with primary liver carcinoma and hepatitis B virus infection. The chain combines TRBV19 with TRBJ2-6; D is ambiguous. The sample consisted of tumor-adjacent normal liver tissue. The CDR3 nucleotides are TGTGCCAGTAGTATAGTAACTGGGACTGGGGCCAACGTCCTGACTTTC. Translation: CASSIVTGTGANVLTF. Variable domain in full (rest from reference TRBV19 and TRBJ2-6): DGGITQSPKYLFRKEGQNVTLSCEQNLNHDAMYWYRQDPGQGLRLIYYSQIVNDFQKGDIAEGYSVSREKKESFPLTVTSAQKNPTAFYLCASSIVTGTGANVLTFGAGSRLTVL.